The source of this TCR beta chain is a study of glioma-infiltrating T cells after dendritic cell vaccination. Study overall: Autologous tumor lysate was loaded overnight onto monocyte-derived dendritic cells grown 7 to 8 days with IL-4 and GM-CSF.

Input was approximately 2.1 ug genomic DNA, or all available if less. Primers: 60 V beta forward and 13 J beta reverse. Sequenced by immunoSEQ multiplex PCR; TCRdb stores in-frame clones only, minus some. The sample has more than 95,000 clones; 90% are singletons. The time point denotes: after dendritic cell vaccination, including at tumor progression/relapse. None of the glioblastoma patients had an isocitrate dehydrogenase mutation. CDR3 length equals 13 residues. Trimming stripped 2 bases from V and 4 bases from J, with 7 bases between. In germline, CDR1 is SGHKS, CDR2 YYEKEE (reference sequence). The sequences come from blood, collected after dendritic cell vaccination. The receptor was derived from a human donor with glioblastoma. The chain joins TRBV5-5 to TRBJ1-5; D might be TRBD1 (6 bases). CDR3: CASSLTGNQPQHF. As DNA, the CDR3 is TGTGCCAGCAGCTTAACAGGGAATCAGCCCCAGCATTTT. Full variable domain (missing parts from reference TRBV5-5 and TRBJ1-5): DAGVTQSPTHLIKTRGQQVTLRCSPISGHKSVSWYQQVLGQGPQFIFQYYEKEERGRGNFPDRFSARQFPNYSSELNVNALLLGDSALYLCASSLTGNQPQHFGDGTRLSIL.